This entry lists 15 T cell receptor beta chains sequenced from one sample in a study of T cell responses to AZD1222 COVID-19 vaccine. Assay: immunoSEQ multiplex PCR; the TCRdb copy retains only in-frame clones and omits some. Of 93,000 or so clones in the sample, 91% were seen once. Source: peripheral blood, taken on day 0 of AZD1222 vaccination. Source of these receptors: an adult in good health.

This clone was observed a single time. The chain combines TRBV5-3 with TRBJ1-4, with D unclear. TRBV5-3 is identified as an open reading frame with a role that is uncertain. Trimming stripped 6 bases from V and 5 bases from J, with 14 bases between. The length of the CDR3 is 14 residues. Here the CDR3 reads CARNLTRGNEKLFF. CDR3 DNA sequence: TGTGCCAGAAATCTTACGCGGGGAAATGAAAAACTGTTTTTT.

The chain links TRBV11-3 to TRBJ2-1, with 8 bases lining up with TRBD2. Germline CDR1 is SGHNT and CDR2 is YENEEA. CDR3 length: 15 residues. The V and J ends lost 5 bases and 8 bases, in that order; junction bases with no gene match: 11. The CDR3 spells CASSPRGGVVDEQFF. The CDR3 DNA sequence: TGTGCCAGCAGCCCCCGGGGGGGAGTAGTAGATGAGCAGTTCTTC.

The chain employs TRBV5-1 and TRBJ2-1, with TRBD1 identical over 9 bases. This CDR3 region has 13 residues. Germline CDR1 SGHRS, CDR2 YFSETQ. V lost 4 bases and J lost 10; bases outside the gene matches: 6. The CDR3, as DNA: TGCGCCAGCAGCCTCTCCGGGACAGGGGAGCAGTTCTTC. Protein: CASSLSGTGEQFF.

This chain uses TRBV27 with TRBJ2-7, with 9 nucleotides matching TRBD2. There are 16 residues in the CDR3. J was trimmed by 7 bases and V by 5 bases; bases with no gene match: 15. CDR1 and CDR2 from the germline V gene are MNHEY and SMNVEV (reference sequence). The CDR3 DNA sequence: TGTGCCAGCAGTCGCGATTGGCTAGCGGGAAGGGGGGAGCAGTACTTC. This translates into CASSRDWLAGRGEQYF.

The CDR3 DNA sequence: TGTGCCAGCTCACCAGTCTCAAGCGGGAACTCCTACAATGAGCAGTTCTTC. Translated: CASSPVSSGNSYNEQFF. The chain links TRBV18 to TRBJ2-1; 7 positions agree with TRBD2. V dropped 2 bases and J dropped 0; count of bases not matched to a gene: 7. CDR3 size: 17 residues. CDR1 KGHSH and CDR2 LQKENI come from the germline V gene.

This clone was recorded only once. The chain has TRBV28 and TRBJ2-1, with TRBD2 as a possible D gene (6 bases). The CDR3 consists of 15 residues. The V end lost 6 bases, the J end lost 5 bases, and 17 bases lay between the germline ends. CDR1 MDHEN and CDR2 SYDVKM come from the germline V gene. CDR3 coding DNA: TGTGCCAGCAGCCGTAGCGGAGGTCTCCACAATGAGCAGTTCTTC. Translating gives CASSRSGGLHNEQFF. The whole variable domain, remainder taken from reference TRBV28 and TRBJ2-1, is DVKVTQSSRYLVKRTGEKVFLECVQDMDHENMFWYRQDPGLGLRLIYFSYDVKMKEKGDIPEGYSVSREKKERFSLILESASTNQTSMYLCASSRSGGLHNEQFFGPGTRLTVL.

The chain couples TRBV2 to TRBJ1-1; D not resolved. The V end lost 1 base, the J end lost 0 bases, and 9 bases lay between the germline ends. Germline V gene data show CDR1 as SNHLY and CDR2 as FYNNEI. The CDR3 has 15 amino acids. CDR3 nucleotide sequence: TGTGCCAGCAGTGAAGTCTGGGCTATGAACACTGAAGCTTTCTTT. Translating it yields CASSEVWAMNTEAFF.

The chain joins TRBV4-1 to TRBJ1-1; possibly TRBD1 for D (5 bases). The V gene's germline CDR1 is MGHRA and CDR2 YSYEKL. The CDR3 is 14 residues long. V was pared by 1 base and J by 7 bases, with 13 bases between. In DNA form, the CDR3 reads TGCGCCAGCAGCCAAGGTTCGGGGGAGGGTGAAGCTTTCTTT. As protein: CASSQGSGEGEAFF.

This chain links TRBV28 with TRBJ1-5; D is unclear. Germline CDR1 MDHEN, CDR2 SYDVKM. Trimming removed 5 bases from V and 2 bases from J, with 16 bases in between. The CDR3 has 16 amino acids. The CDR3 coding sequence is TGTGCCAGCAGTCCGCAACGACAAGCTGGCAATCAGCCCCAGCATTTT. It codes for CASSPQRQAGNQPQHF.

V gene TRBV30 combines with J gene TRBJ1-5; tentative D call: TRBD1 (5 bases). V was shortened by 3 bases and J by 9 bases, with 18 bases between the two germline ends. CDR3 size: 14 residues. Germline loops: CDR1 GTSNPN, CDR2 SVGIG (reference sequence). CDR3 loop: CAWRPTSGLGPQHF. Written as DNA, the CDR3 is TGTGCCTGGAGGCCTACATCGGGGCTGGGGCCCCAGCATTTT.

The CDR3 DNA sequence: TGTGCCAGCAGTTCACAGGGACCCTATGGCTACACCTTC. Translation: CASSSQGPYGYTF. The chain uses TRBV27 and TRBJ1-2; weak D call: TRBD1 (6 bases). The germline gives CDR1 MNHEY, CDR2 SMNVEV (reference sequence). The length of the CDR3 is 13 residues. Between the trimmed V and J ends, which lost 4 bases and 4 bases, there was a span of 10 bases.

V is TRBV19 and J is TRBJ2-1; 8 nucleotides line up with TRBD2. There are 14 residues in the CDR3. Per the germline V gene, CDR1 is LNHDA and CDR2 is SQIVND (reference sequence). V lost 7 bases and J lost 8; bases outside the gene matches: 10. CDR3 bases: TGTGCCAGTACGAAAACACGGGAGGGCCATGAGCAGTTCTTC. It is translated as CASTKTREGHEQFF.

CDR3 region: CASSERQGLEQYF. As DNA, the CDR3 is TGTGCCAGCAGTGAAAGACAGGGCCTGGAGCAGTACTTC. This chain uses TRBV6-1 with TRBJ2-7; 7 bases are shared with TRBD1. This CDR3 is 13 amino acids long. Germline V gene sequence: CDR1 MNHNS, CDR2 SASEGT. J was trimmed by 7 bases and V by 2 bases; bases with no gene match: 5.

This clone was seen once. The chain combines TRBV4-2 with TRBJ1-1, with TRBD1 identical over 7 bases. The germline gives CDR1 LGHNA, CDR2 YNFKEQ. The V and J ends lost 4 bases and 0 bases, in that order; junction bases with no gene match: 11. CDR3 length: 17 residues. This CDR3 is CASSRNWDSALNTEAFF. As DNA, the CDR3 is TGTGCCAGCAGCCGTAATTGGGACAGTGCTTTGAACACTGAAGCTTTCTTT.

The rearrangement links TRBV9 to TRBJ1-3; D is unresolved. The germline V and J ends were trimmed by 4 bases and 0 bases, with 11 bases remaining between them. The CDR3 sequence is 15 residues long. CDR1 and CDR2 (germline): SGDLS, YYNGEE. The CDR3 DNA follows: TGTGCCAGCAGCCCCGACACGTTCTCTGGAAACACCATATATTTT. It yields the protein CASSPDTFSGNTIYF.